This TCR beta chain was sequenced for a study of T cells in Graves' hyperthyroidism and ophthalmopathy. Study-wide results and caveats: Ophthalmopathy was separated from stable hyperthyroidism by a 13 V-J model. The model made its ophthalmopathy prediction, and onset followed a median approximately 6 months later.

V lost 1 base, J lost 4 bases, and 7 bases lay in between. Germline CDR1 is DFQATT and CDR2 is SNEGSKA (reference sequence). The CDR3 contains 12 residues. The table lists this clonotype with many counts. The antigen is unknown. The source material, RNA transcripts, was used to amplify TCR beta CDR3 regions. RT-PCR in the first round (using the HTBI primer set) targeted the TCR CDR3. TCRdb reprocessed the multiplex PCR reads via MiXCR and lists one record per CDR3 protein. Here the sample spans over 700,000 distinct CDR3 sequences, over 15% being singletons. This receptor was taken from a woman aged 45 to 65 with Graves' hyperthyroidism that later progressed to Graves' ophthalmopathy. What was sequenced was blood. This chain connects TRBV20-1 to TRBJ1-2; D remains unclear. DNA for the CDR3: TGCAGTGCTAGAGGCGAATCCTATGGCTACACCTTC. Protein sequence: CSARGESYGYTF.